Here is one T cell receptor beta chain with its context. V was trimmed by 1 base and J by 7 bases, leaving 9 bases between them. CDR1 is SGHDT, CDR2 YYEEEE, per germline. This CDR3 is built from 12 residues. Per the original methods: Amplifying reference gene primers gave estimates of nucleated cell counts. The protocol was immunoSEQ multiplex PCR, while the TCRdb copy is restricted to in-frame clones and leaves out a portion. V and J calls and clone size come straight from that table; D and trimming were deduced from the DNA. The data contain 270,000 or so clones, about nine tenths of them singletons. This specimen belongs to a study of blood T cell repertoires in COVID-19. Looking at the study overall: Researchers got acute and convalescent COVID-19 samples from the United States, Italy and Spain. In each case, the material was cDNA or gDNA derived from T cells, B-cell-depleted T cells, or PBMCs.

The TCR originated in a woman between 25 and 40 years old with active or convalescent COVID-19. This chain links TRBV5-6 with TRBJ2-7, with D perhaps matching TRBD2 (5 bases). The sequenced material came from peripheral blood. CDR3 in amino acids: CASSLPSGEQYF. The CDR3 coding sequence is TGTGCCAGCAGCTTGCCCTCGGGGGAGCAGTACTTC.